Shown below are 19 T cell receptor beta chains from a single sample sequenced in a study of T-cell memory formation after mild COVID-19. TCRdb used MiXCR to reprocess the 5' RACE reads, holding one entry per CDR3 protein. Of fewer than 250,000 distinct CDR3 sequences in the sample, around 16% are singletons; the top ten hold roughly 2.6%. Sequenced: PBMCs or a T cell subset sorted from them (not recorded which). The receptors come from an adult woman who had mild COVID-19 (a few samples of this study predate the infection). Cell type and time point are not known.

The V and J genes are TRBV11-2 and TRBJ1-5; D unclear. The ends were cut back, 1 base at V and 4 bases at J, with 11 bases in the middle. CDR1 and CDR2 (germline): SGHAT, FQNNGV. The CDR3 covers 15 residues. CDR3 coding DNA: TGTGCCAGCAGCTTAGGTGTCGTAGCGAATCAGCCCCAGCATTTT. As protein: CASSLGVVANQPQHF.

This clonotype has a handful of counts. Compared with germline, one end of the junction differs, possibly owing to a read error. The rearrangement uses TRBV5-4 and TRBJ2-3; D gene unclear. The CDR3 contains 16 residues. Germline CDR1 is SGHNT and CDR2 is YYREEE (reference sequence). The CDR3 DNA follows: TGTGCCAGCAGCTTGGGTGGCATGACGAGCAAAGATACGCAGTATTTT. Translating it yields CASSLGGMTSKDTQYF.

This clonotype occurred a few times. The CDR3, as DNA: TGCGCCAGCAGCCAAGGCCAGCGCGAGACCCAGTACTTC. This codes for CASSQGQRETQYF. The rearrangement joins TRBV4-1 to TRBJ2-5, with D unresolved. From germline, CDR1 is MGHRA and CDR2 YSYEKL. V lost 1 base and J lost 5, with 8 bases in between. The CDR3 runs to 13 residues.

The chain recombines TRBV12-3 or TRBV12-4 with TRBJ1-2, with TRBD1 as a possible D gene (5 bases). V lost 5 bases, J lost 3 bases, and 10 bases lay in between. The CDR3 covers 13 residues. CDR3 bases: TGTGCCAGCAGTCCCTCGACAGACTATGGCTACACCTTC. The encoded protein is CASSPSTDYGYTF.

This clonotype was found a few times. The V gene is TRBV20-1, the J gene TRBJ1-2; possibly TRBD1 for D (6 bases). Deletions cut 5 bases from V and 4 bases from J, with 20 bases between. The CDR3 covers 15 residues. Germline CDR1 is DFQATT and CDR2 is SNEGSKA (reference sequence). CDR3: CSASPGTLRGYGYTF. In DNA, the CDR3 is TGCAGTGCTTCCCCCGGGACCCTCAGGGGCTATGGCTACACCTTC.

This clonotype came up a few times. The V and J genes are TRBV5-6 and TRBJ1-1, with no clear D. The germline gives CDR1 SGHDT, CDR2 YYEEEE. Trimming stripped 3 bases from V and 12 bases from J, with 15 bases between. The CDR3 contains 12 residues. The CDR3 nucleotides are TGTGCCAGCAGCTCCGATTGGGGAGTACCTTTCTTT. As protein: CASSSDWGVPFF.

This clonotype came up a few times. The J gene is TRBJ2-7, the V gene TRBV5-1; no clear D gene. The germline V gene has CDR1 SGHRS and CDR2 YFSETQ. CDR3 length: 15 amino acids. V lost 0 bases and J lost 2, with 12 bases in between. CDR3 sequence reads: CASSLVHRSTYEQYF. In DNA form, the CDR3 reads TGCGCCAGCAGCTTGGTACACAGATCCACCTACGAGCAGTACTTC.

There are a few counts of this clonotype. The rearrangement joins TRBV12-3 or TRBV12-4 to TRBJ1-2, with 9 bases identical to TRBD1. V dropped 5 bases and J dropped 8; count of bases not matched to a gene: 12. The CDR3 contains 15 residues. CDR3 amino acids: CASSPAKQGARGYTF. The CDR3 DNA is TGTGCCAGCAGTCCGGCAAAACAGGGGGCGCGGGGCTACACCTTC.

This chain links TRBV15 with TRBJ2-1; maybe TRBD1 (5 bases). The CDR3 runs 15 residues. Trimming stripped 2 bases from V and 0 bases from J, with 8 bases between. Germline V gene data show CDR1 as LNHNV and CDR2 as YYDKDF (reference sequence). The CDR3 spells CATSRLRGSYNEQFF. The CDR3 region has the DNA TGTGCCACCAGCAGACTAAGGGGCTCCTACAATGAGCAGTTCTTC.

To note about this clonotype: A read error may account for a junction end that differs from germline. CDR3 nucleotides: TGTGCCAGCAGTGAGTCCGGGACAGACTTACGAGACTTC. Its translation is CASSESGTDLRDF. The chain links TRBV25-1 to TRBJ2-7, with 7 bases matching TRBD1. CDR3 length equals 13 residues. CDR1 MGHDK and CDR2 SYGVNS come from the germline V gene.

In its sample, this clonotype was seen a few times. The chain combines TRBV12-3 or TRBV12-4 with TRBJ2-3; TRBD2 might be the D (5 bases). The CDR3 runs 12 residues. CDR3 in DNA: TGTGCTGCGGCGGGTAGCACAGATACGCAGTATTTT. It encodes CAAAGSTDTQYF.

The chain joins TRBV25-1 to TRBJ1-3; D not certain. Germline CDR1 MGHDK, CDR2 SYGVNS. The CDR3 has 13 amino acids. The CDR3 reads CPQYGDSGNTIYF. CDR3 DNA: TGTCCTCAGTACGGGGACTCTGGAAACACCATATATTTT.

This clonotype was picked up many times. The CDR3 DNA is TGCGCCAGCAGCTGGGACAGCTATGGCTACACCTTC. Protein: CASSWDSYGYTF. This chain joins TRBV5-1 and TRBJ1-2; 7 nucleotides agree with TRBD1. The CDR3 is 12 residues long. V was clipped by 3 bases and J by 4 bases; unmatched bases: 0. Germline V CDR1 and CDR2: SGHRS, YFSETQ.

V and J are TRBV11-1 and TRBJ1-6, with a tentative D call TRBD1 (6 bases). V lost 3 bases to trimming and J lost 9 bases, with 15 bases between them. CDR1 SGHAT and CDR2 FQDESV come from the germline V gene (reference sequence). This CDR3 has 15 residues. CDR3 bases: TGTGCCAGCAGCTTTGGGGGCTACAGCGGTTCACCCCTCCACTTT. It is translated as CASSFGGYSGSPLHF.

The chain links TRBV27 to TRBJ2-7, with D maybe TRBD1 (6 bases). CDR3 length: 14 amino acids. V shed 2 bases and J shed 3 bases, with 11 bases lying between them. Germline CDR1 MNHEY, CDR2 SMNVEV (reference sequence). The CDR3 reads CASSLKGGSYEQYF. CDR3 in DNA: TGTGCCAGCAGTTTAAAAGGGGGTAGCTACGAGCAGTACTTC.

This clonotype was recorded a few times. The genes are TRBV7-8 and TRBJ2-6, with a tentative D call TRBD1 (5 bases). CDR1 and CDR2 (germline): SGHVS, FQNEAQ. The length of the CDR3 is 15 residues. V lost 1 base, J lost 4 bases, and 8 bases lay in between. This CDR3 reads CASSLVHRGANVLTF. The CDR3 DNA follows: TGTGCCAGCAGCTTAGTCCACAGGGGGGCCAACGTCCTGACTTTC.

At least ten counts were recorded for this clonotype. The V gene is TRBV24-1, the J gene TRBJ2-1, with 8 positions matching TRBD1. Germline V CDR1 and CDR2: KGHDR, SFDVKD. V trimming: 5 bases; J trimming: 0 bases; junction bases outside the gene matches: 5. The length of the CDR3 is 16 residues. CDR3 sequence: CATSGAGGDSYNEQFF. The DNA of the CDR3 is TGTGCCACCAGTGGGGCAGGGGGCGACTCCTACAATGAGCAGTTCTTC.

This clonotype occurred a few times. The chain is built from TRBV7-2 and TRBJ2-5; D tentatively reads TRBD1 or TRBD2 (9 bases each). The germline V gene has CDR1 SGHTA and CDR2 FQGNSA. This CDR3 comprises 17 residues. Trimming pared 5 bases from V and 4 bases from J, leaving 23 bases between. The CDR3 DNA sequence: TGTGCCAGCAGCAGAGGTCCTAGCGGGACAGGGAGAGAGACCCAGTACTTC. It codes for CASSRGPSGTGRETQYF.

This rearrangement joins TRBV7-9 to TRBJ1-2, with 11 bases aligning to TRBD1. The V and J ends lost 5 bases and 8 bases, in that order; junction bases with no gene match: 10. The germline gives CDR1 SEHNR, CDR2 FQNEAQ (reference sequence). CDR3 length equals 15 residues. CDR3 in DNA: TGTGCCAGCAGCGCCCGGGACAGGGGGATGTGGGGCTACACCTTC. Its protein is CASSARDRGMWGYTF.